These 2 T cell receptor beta chains originate from one sample sequenced in a study of PD-L1 blockade in urothelial cancer. Sequencing used immunoSEQ multiplex PCR; TCRdb keeps in-frame clones, though not all of them. Of over 65,000 clones listed, 85% to 90% were seen once; the top ten hold 3.5% to 5%. Time point indicated: pretreatment peripheral blood. The sequenced sample was PBMCs, obtained around atezolizumab (anti-PD-L1) treatment. Receptors originate from a man in his 70s with urothelial cancer.

In regard to this clone: This specimen includes other DNA sequences encoding the same CDR3. The chain couples TRBV27 to TRBJ2-7; D call uncertain. The CDR3 length is 9 residues. The V end lost 10 bases, the J end lost 2 bases, and 3 bases lay between the germline ends. Germline V gives CDR1 MNHEY, CDR2 SMNVEV (reference sequence). This CDR3 reads CATTYEQYF. DNA of the CDR3: TGTGCCACCACCTACGAGCAGTACTTC.

The chain uses TRBV27 and TRBJ2-7, with 14 bases fitting TRBD2. The germline gives CDR1 MNHEY, CDR2 SMNVEV (reference sequence). Trimming removed 2 bases from V and 0 bases from J; junction bases left unmatched: 3. CDR3 length: 17 amino acids. The CDR3 DNA follows: TGTGCCAGCAGTTTAGGGACTAGCGGGAGAGGCTCCTACGAGCAGTACTTC. Its translation: CASSLGTSGRGSYEQYF.